The clone carrying this T cell receptor (beta chain) occurred many times. What it recognizes is unknown. The sample is drawn from a study of breast tumors, draining lymph nodes, adjacent tissues. TCRdb reprocessed the multiplex PCR reads via MiXCR and lists one record per CDR3 protein. The sample gives over 15,000 distinct CDR3 sequences, approximately 55% of which show up once; about 15% is in the top ten. Findings and limits, study-wide: Compared with lymph nodes, tumors were less diverse; compared with nontumor tissue, more.

Material for sequencing was tumor-adjacent breast tissue. This TCR was sampled from a female donor with breast cancer. Some clones in this sample may be carry-over from other donors' samples.

CDR3 bases: TGTGCCAGCAGCTCAACCGGGACAGGGGTTTCACCCCTCCACTTT. Translating it yields CASSSTGTGVSPLHF. The V call is TRBV3-1, the J call TRBJ1-6; 10 nucleotides match TRBD1. CDR1 is LGHDT, CDR2 YNNKEL, per germline (reference sequence). CDR3 length: 15 residues. V was clipped by 5 bases and J by 9 bases; unmatched bases: 7.